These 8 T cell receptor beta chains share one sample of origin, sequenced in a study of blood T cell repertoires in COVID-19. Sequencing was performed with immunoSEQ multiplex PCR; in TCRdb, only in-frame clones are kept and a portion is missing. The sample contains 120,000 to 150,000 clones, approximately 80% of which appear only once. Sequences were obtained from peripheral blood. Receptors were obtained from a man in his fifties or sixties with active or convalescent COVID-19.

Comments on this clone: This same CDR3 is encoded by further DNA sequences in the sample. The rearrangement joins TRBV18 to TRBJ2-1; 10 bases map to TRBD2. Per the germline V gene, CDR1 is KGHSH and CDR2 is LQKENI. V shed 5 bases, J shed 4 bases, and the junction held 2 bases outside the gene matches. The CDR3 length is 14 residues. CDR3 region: CASSRTSGYNEQFF. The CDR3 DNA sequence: TGTGCCAGCTCAAGGACTAGCGGTTACAATGAGCAGTTCTTC.

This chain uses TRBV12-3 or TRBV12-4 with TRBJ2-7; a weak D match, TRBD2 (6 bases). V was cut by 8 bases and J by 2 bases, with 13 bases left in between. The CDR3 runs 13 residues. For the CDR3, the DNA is TGTGCCAGCGGTACTAGCTGGCCCTACGAGCAGTACTTC. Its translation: CASGTSWPYEQYF.

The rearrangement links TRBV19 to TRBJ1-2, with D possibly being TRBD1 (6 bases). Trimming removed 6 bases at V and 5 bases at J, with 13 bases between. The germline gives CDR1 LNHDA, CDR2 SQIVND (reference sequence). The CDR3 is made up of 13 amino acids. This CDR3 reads CASSSTGLYGYTF. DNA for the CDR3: TGTGCCAGTAGCTCCACAGGGTTATATGGCTACACCTTC. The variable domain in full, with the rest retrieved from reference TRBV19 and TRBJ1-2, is DGGITQSPKYLFRKEGQNVTLSCEQNLNHDAMYWYRQDPGQGLRLIYYSQIVNDFQKGDIAEGYSVSREKKESFPLTVTSAQKNPTAFYLCASSSTGLYGYTFGSGTRLTVV.

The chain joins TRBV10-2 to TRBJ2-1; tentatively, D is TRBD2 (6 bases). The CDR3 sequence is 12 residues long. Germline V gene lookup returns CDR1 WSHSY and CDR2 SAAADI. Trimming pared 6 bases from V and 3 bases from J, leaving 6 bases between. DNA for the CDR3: TGCGCCAGCAGGGACTACTACAATGAGCAGTTCTTC. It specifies CASRDYYNEQFF.

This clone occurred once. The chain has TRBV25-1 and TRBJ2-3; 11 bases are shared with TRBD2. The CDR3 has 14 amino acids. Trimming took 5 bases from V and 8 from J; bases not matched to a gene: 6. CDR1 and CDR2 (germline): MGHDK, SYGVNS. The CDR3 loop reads CASSLTSGRSTQYF. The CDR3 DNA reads TGTGCCAGCAGTCTCACTAGCGGGAGATCTACGCAGTATTTT.

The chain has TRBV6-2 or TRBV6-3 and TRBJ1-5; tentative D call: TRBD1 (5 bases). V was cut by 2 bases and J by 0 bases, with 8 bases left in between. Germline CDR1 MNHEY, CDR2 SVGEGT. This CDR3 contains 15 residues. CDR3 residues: CASSYPGSSNQPQHF. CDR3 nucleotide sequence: TGTGCCAGCAGTTACCCAGGGTCTAGCAATCAGCCCCAGCATTTT.

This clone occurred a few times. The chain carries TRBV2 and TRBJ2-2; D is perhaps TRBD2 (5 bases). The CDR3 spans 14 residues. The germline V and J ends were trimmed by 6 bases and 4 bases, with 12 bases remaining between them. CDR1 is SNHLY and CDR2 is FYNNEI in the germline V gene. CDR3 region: CASRALASTGELFF. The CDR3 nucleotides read TGTGCCAGCAGGGCTCTAGCTAGCACCGGGGAGCTGTTTTTT.

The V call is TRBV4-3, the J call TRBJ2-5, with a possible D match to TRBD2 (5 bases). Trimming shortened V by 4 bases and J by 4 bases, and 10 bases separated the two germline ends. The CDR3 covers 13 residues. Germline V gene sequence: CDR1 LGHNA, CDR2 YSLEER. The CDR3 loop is CASSRLLGETQYF. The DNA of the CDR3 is TGCGCCAGCAGCCGCCTACTAGGAGAGACCCAGTACTTC.